The 12 T cell receptor beta chains listed next were all sequenced from one sample in a study of PD-L1 blockade in urothelial cancer. This table comes from immunoSEQ multiplex PCR, and its TCRdb copy is limited to in-frame clones, with some not included. The sample includes about 38,000 clones, 70% to 90% seen only once; the top ten take over 12%. This sample's time point: pretreatment peripheral blood. The specimen comprised PBMCs, sampled around atezolizumab (anti-PD-L1) treatment. All receptors come from an elderly man with urothelial cancer.

The chain couples TRBV30 to TRBJ1-6; a weak D match, TRBD1 (6 bases). The length of the CDR3 is 14 residues. CDR1 and CDR2 from the germline V gene are GTSNPN and SVGIG (reference sequence). V gave up 0 bases and J gave up 5 bases, with 8 bases separating them. CDR3 sequence reads: CAWSVQGNNSPLHF. CDR3 in DNA: TGTGCCTGGAGTGTACAGGGCAATAATTCACCCCTCCACTTT. The full variable domain, completed using reference TRBV30 and TRBJ1-6, is SQTIHQWPATLVQPVGSPLSLECTVEGTSNPNLYWYRQAAGRGLQLLFYSVGIGQISSEVPQNLSASRPQDRQFILSSKKLLLSDSGFYLCAWSVQGNNSPLHFGNGTRLTVT.

The chain joins TRBV6-1 to TRBJ2-7; D gene ambiguous. CDR3 size: 15 residues. The V end was cut by 8 bases, the J end by 2 bases, with 19 bases between. Germline values: CDR1 MNHNS, CDR2 SASEGT. The CDR3 protein is CASQSPGSAPYEQYF. In nucleotides, the CDR3 is TGTGCCAGCCAATCTCCCGGGTCCGCCCCCTACGAGCAGTACTTC.

This chain joins TRBV28 and TRBJ2-1, with 11 bases aligning to TRBD2. With V trimmed by 3 bases and J by 6 bases, 4 bases remained unmatched. Germline V lookup: CDR1 MDHEN, CDR2 SYDVKM. The CDR3 loop spans 15 amino acids. The CDR3 nucleotides read TGTGCCAGCAGTTTCTCCGGGACTAGCGGCAATGAGCAGTTCTTC. It codes for CASSFSGTSGNEQFF. The full variable domain, rest sourced from reference TRBV28 and TRBJ2-1, is DVKVTQSSRYLVKRTGEKVFLECVQDMDHENMFWYRQDPGLGLRLIYFSYDVKMKEKGDIPEGYSVSREKKERFSLILESASTNQTSMYLCASSFSGTSGNEQFFGPGTRLTVL.

The chain uses TRBV30 and TRBJ1-4, with 9 bases aligning to TRBD1. The CDR3 sequence is 13 residues long. With 6 bases clipped from V and 5 bases from J, the junction kept 4 bases outside the gene matches. Germline V gene lookup returns CDR1 GTSNPN and CDR2 SVGIG (reference sequence). CDR3 DNA: TGTGCCTGTCCGGGACAGGGAAATGAAAAACTGTTTTTT. Its translation is CACPGQGNEKLFF. The full variable domain, rest sourced from reference TRBV30 and TRBJ1-4, is SQTIHQWPATLVQPVGSPLSLECTVEGTSNPNLYWYRQAAGRGLQLLFYSVGIGQISSEVPQNLSASRPQDRQFILSSKKLLLSDSGFYLCACPGQGNEKLFFGSGTQLSVL.

The chain recombines TRBV30 with TRBJ2-6; 7 nucleotides align to TRBD1. V lost 5 bases to trimming and J lost 1 base; unmatched junction nucleotides: 8. This CDR3 comprises 16 residues. In germline, CDR1 is GTSNPN, CDR2 SVGIG (reference sequence). CDR3 loop: CAWSGGVGSGANVLTF. CDR3 in DNA: TGTGCCTGGTCAGGGGGAGTAGGATCTGGGGCCAACGTCCTGACTTTC.

The chain links TRBV18 to TRBJ1-1; D is ambiguous. The CDR3 has 14 amino acids. Germline V gene lookup returns CDR1 KGHSH and CDR2 LQKENI. Trimming shortened V by 0 bases and J by 1 base, and 6 bases separated the two germline ends. The CDR3 protein is CASSPPWQNTEAFF. CDR3 sequence (DNA): TGTGCCAGCTCACCACCGTGGCAGAACACTGAAGCTTTCTTT.

This chain links TRBV19 with TRBJ1-1; weak D call: TRBD1 (5 bases). Germline V gives CDR1 LNHDA, CDR2 SQIVND (reference sequence). V lost 5 bases and J lost 1, with 11 bases in between. The CDR3 is 14 amino acids. For the CDR3, the DNA is TGTGCCAGTAGTCCGACAGCGACGAACACTGAAGCTTTCTTT. Translation: CASSPTATNTEAFF.

The chain links TRBV19 to TRBJ2-7; the match to TRBD2 covers 7 bases. The CDR3 is 14 amino acids. The germline V gene has CDR1 LNHDA and CDR2 SQIVND (reference sequence). J gave up 3 bases and V 5 bases, and 7 bases lay outside the gene matches. The chain's CDR3 is CASSYPGGSYEQYF. The CDR3 region has the DNA TGTGCCAGTAGTTACCCGGGGGGAAGCTACGAGCAGTACTTC.

The V gene is TRBV27, the J gene TRBJ2-5, with D possibly TRBD2 on 5 matching bases. The CDR3 is made up of 13 amino acids. V was shortened by 6 bases and J by 4 bases, with 12 bases between the two germline ends. CDR1 is MNHEY, CDR2 SMNVEV, per germline (reference sequence). CDR3: CASRTRYVETQYF. CDR3 in DNA: TGTGCCAGCAGAACTAGATACGTAGAGACCCAGTACTTC.

The V gene is TRBV5-6, the J gene TRBJ2-2; D gene ambiguous. The V end lost 4 bases, the J end lost 2 bases, and 15 bases lay between the germline ends. The germline V gene has CDR1 SGHDT and CDR2 YYEEEE. The CDR3 loop spans 16 amino acids. CDR3 nucleotide sequence: TGTGCCAGCAGCCGCCGCGCGCGGTTCAACACCGGGGAGCTGTTTTTT. This codes for CASSRRARFNTGELFF.

The V call is TRBV19, the J call TRBJ2-1; 8 bases match TRBD2. With 7 bases clipped from V and 4 bases from J, the junction kept 3 bases outside the gene matches. Germline loops: CDR1 LNHDA, CDR2 SQIVND (reference sequence). The CDR3 covers 13 residues. The DNA for the CDR3 is TGTGCCAGTAATAGCGGGACTTACAATGAGCAGTTCTTC. Translation: CASNSGTYNEQFF.

The CDR3 DNA sequence: TGCGCCAGCAGTGGTCGGACAGGGGGAAGAACAGATACGCAGTATTTT. It specifies CASSGRTGGRTDTQYF. The chain employs TRBV10-2 and TRBJ2-3, with 10 bases fitting TRBD1. Germline CDR1 WSHSY, CDR2 SAAADI. This CDR3 is 16 amino acids long. Trimming removed 4 bases from V and 3 bases from J; junction bases left unmatched: 7.